This entry lists 3 T cell receptor beta chains sequenced from one sample in a study of cytomegalovirus exposure and HLA in healthy donors. This PCR relied on a set of 60 Vbeta primers and 13 Jbeta primers. Libraries were prepared by immunoSEQ multiplex PCR; TCRdb keeps only in-frame clonotypes and omits some of them. The sample holds about 190,000 clones, 60% to 80% seen once. Input material: PBMCs. The receptors were sampled from a woman aged 25 to 45 in good health and CMV-seropositive.

The chain joins TRBV6-1 to TRBJ2-7; no firm D call. The V gene lost 5 bases and the J gene lost 3 bases, with 5 bases spanning the gap. The CDR3 runs to 11 residues. From germline, CDR1 is MNHNS and CDR2 SASEGT. CDR3 coding DNA: TGTGCCAGCAGTCCCCACTACGAGCAGTACTTC. It is translated as CASSPHYEQYF.

The chain is built from TRBV5-4 and TRBJ2-3, with 8 positions matching TRBD1. The CDR3 length is 14 residues. V shed 4 bases, J shed 2 bases, and the junction held 3 bases outside the gene matches. Germline CDR1 is SGHNT and CDR2 is YYREEE (reference sequence). CDR3 DNA sequence: TGTGCCAGCAGCGCGACAGGGGACACAGATACGCAGTATTTT. As protein: CASSATGDTDTQYF.

This chain uses TRBV6-1 with TRBJ2-1; TRBD2 matches at 9 bases. Germline loops: CDR1 MNHNS, CDR2 SASEGT. V was clipped by 2 bases and J by 7 bases; unmatched bases: 9. The CDR3 contains 16 residues. CDR3 in DNA: TGTGCCAGCAGTGAACGTAGTAGCGGGAGAGGAAATGAGCAGTTCTTC. This encodes CASSERSSGRGNEQFF.